The 5 T cell receptor beta chains reported below all come from one sample, sequenced in a study of technical replicates of blood from a few donors. Libraries were prepared by immunoSEQ multiplex PCR; TCRdb keeps only in-frame clonotypes and omits some of them. This table holds about 63,000 clones, more than 85% found once. Sequenced: PBMCs. The receptor set was obtained from a human donor in good health. Some clones in this sample may be carry-over from other donors' samples.

The V gene is TRBV7-9, the J gene TRBJ1-4; TRBD1 aligns across 7 bases. The CDR3 runs 18 residues. Germline CDR1 is SEHNR and CDR2 is FQNEAQ (reference sequence). The junction had 14 bases not matched to a gene; V was cut back by 5 bases and J by 2 bases. CDR3: CASSPSFTGDGTNEKLFF. CDR3 DNA sequence: TGTGCCAGCAGCCCCAGTTTCACAGGGGATGGGACTAATGAAAAACTGTTTTTT.

This clone was counted a single time. The chain has TRBV7-9 and TRBJ2-7, with D perhaps matching TRBD2 (6 bases). Germline lookup yields CDR1 SEHNR and CDR2 FQNEAQ (reference sequence). The V end lost 5 bases, the J end lost 2 bases, and 16 bases lay between the germline ends. This CDR3 spans 15 amino acids. CDR3 residues: CASSQAAGSTYEQYF. The CDR3, as DNA: TGTGCCAGCAGCCAAGCGGCGGGGAGCACCTACGAGCAGTACTTC.

This rearrangement joins TRBV18 to TRBJ2-3; D might be TRBD2 (5 bases). The CDR3 spans 15 residues. V dropped 6 bases and J dropped 1 base, with 14 bases sitting between them. The germline CDR1 and CDR2 sequences are KGHSH and LQKENI. The CDR3 region has the DNA TGTGCCAGCTCCGTTAGGGAGTCTGGCACAGATACGCAGTATTTT. Its translation is CASSVRESGTDTQYF.

The chain combines TRBV4-2 with TRBJ2-2; 10 nucleotides line up with TRBD1. The ends lost 4 bases at V and 5 bases at J; junction bases unmatched: 4. The germline gives CDR1 LGHNA, CDR2 YNFKEQ. The CDR3 is 15 amino acids. CDR3 in DNA: TGTGCCAGCAGCCGCGGGACAGGGGAAACCGGGGAGCTGTTTTTT. Translation gives CASSRGTGETGELFF.

The chain links TRBV6-5 to TRBJ2-1; 15 bases are a match to TRBD2. The CDR3 contains 15 residues. After removal of 7 bases from V and 9 bases from J, the junction contained 7 bases not matched to a gene. Germline V gene lookup returns CDR1 MNHEY and CDR2 SVGAGI. DNA for the CDR3: TGTGCCAGCAACAACCCGGGACTAGCGGGAGGTGAGCAGTTCTTC. Its translation: CASNNPGLAGGEQFF.